What follows describes a single TCR beta chain. Antigen specificity is unknown. This PCR relied on a set of 60 Vbeta primers and 13 Jbeta primers. The assay was immunoSEQ multiplex PCR, and TCRdb's table has in-frame clones only and misses some. The table lists more than 150,000 clones, less than 85% of them singletons. The CDR3 length is 17 residues. The data are from a study of cytomegalovirus exposure and HLA in healthy donors. Study results and limitations: Analyzed later, most CMV-associated TCR beta chains appeared HLA-restricted. In a later analysis, at a false discovery rate of 0.05, about 17,000 TCR beta sequences matched HLA alleles. Specificity of a few CMV-associated chains for CMV antigens was verified in vitro.

The chain employs TRBV21-1 and TRBJ1-5. TRBV21-1 is designated a pseudogene. The sequence came from a woman aged 45-65 years in good health and CMV-seropositive. The material sequenced was PBMCs. The chain's CDR3 is CASSKGGREGLNQPQHF. CDR3 DNA: TGTGCCAGCAGCAAAGGGGGTAGGGAGGGGTTAAATCAGCCCCAGCATTTT.